Sequencing of this T cell receptor beta chain was carried out in a study of shared clonotypes between healthy human individuals. Notes on this clone: Its antigen is currently unknown. Different DNA sequences within this sample yield the same CDR3.

Study-level points and caveats: Blood was the sole source, and tissue repertoires probably differ.

CDR3 length: 15 residues. Germline V gene sequence: CDR1 SGHRS, CDR2 YFSETQ. V was clipped by 0 bases and J by 0 bases, with 8 bases between them. Sequencing used immunoSEQ multiplex PCR; TCRdb keeps in-frame clones, though not all of them. The sample lists more than 1,200,000 clones; 98% were seen once. The clonotype originates from a man between 25 and 39 years old in good health. Sequencing used naive CD4+ T cells sorted from blood. Subset given: CD45RA+ positively selected. This rearrangement joins TRBV5-1 to TRBJ2-3; D could derive from TRBD1 or TRBD2 (5 bases each). Here the CDR3 DNA reads TGCGCCAGCAGCTTGGTGGGACGGAGCACAGATACGCAGTATTTT. Translation gives CASSLVGRSTDTQYF.